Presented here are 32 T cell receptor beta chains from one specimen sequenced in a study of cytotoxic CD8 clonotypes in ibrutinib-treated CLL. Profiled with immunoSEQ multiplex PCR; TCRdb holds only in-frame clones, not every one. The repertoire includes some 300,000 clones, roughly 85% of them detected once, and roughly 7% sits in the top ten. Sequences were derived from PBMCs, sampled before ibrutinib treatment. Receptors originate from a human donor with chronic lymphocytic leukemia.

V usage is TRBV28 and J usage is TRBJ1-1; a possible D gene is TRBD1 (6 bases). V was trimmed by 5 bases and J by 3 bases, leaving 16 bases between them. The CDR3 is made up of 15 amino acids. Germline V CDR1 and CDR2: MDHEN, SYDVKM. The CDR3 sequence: CASSPSKGVDTEAFF. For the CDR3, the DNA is TGTGCCAGCAGTCCATCGAAGGGGGTTGACACTGAAGCTTTCTTT.

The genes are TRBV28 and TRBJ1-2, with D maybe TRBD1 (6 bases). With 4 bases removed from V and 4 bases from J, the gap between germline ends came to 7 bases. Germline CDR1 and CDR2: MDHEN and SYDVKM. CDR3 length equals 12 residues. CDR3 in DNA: TGTGCCAGCAGTTCGGACAGCTATGGCTACACCTTC. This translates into CASSSDSYGYTF.

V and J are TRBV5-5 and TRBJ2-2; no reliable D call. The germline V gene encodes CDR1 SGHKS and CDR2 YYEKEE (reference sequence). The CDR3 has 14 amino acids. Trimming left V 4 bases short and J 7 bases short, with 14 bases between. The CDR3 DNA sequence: TGTGCCAGCAGCGTGAGTGTTTGGGACGGGGAGCTGTTTTTT. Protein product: CASSVSVWDGELFF.

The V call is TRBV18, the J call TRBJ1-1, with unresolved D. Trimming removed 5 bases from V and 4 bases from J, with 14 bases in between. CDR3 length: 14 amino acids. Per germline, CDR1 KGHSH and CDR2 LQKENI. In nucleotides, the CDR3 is TGTGCCAGCTCAGACGGGATGTGGGGCACTGAAGCTTTCTTT. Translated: CASSDGMWGTEAFF.

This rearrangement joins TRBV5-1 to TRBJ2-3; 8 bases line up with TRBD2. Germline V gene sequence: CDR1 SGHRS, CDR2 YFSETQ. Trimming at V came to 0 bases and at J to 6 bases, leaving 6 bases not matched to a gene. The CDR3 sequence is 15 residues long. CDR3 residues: CASSLAISGIDTQYF. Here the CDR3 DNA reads TGCGCCAGCAGCTTGGCCATTAGCGGGATCGATACGCAGTATTTT.

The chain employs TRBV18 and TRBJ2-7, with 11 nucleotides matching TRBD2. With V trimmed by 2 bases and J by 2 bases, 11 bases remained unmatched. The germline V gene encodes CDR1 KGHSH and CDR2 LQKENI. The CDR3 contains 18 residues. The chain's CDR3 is CASSPFLTGTSGTYEQYF. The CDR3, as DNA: TGTGCCAGCTCACCATTCCTAACCGGGACTAGCGGAACCTACGAGCAGTACTTC. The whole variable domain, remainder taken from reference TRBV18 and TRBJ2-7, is NAGVMQNPRHLVRRRGQEARLRCSPMKGHSHVYWYRQLPEEGLKFMVYLQKENIIDESGMPKERFSAEFPKEGPSILRIQQVVRGDSAAYFCASSPFLTGTSGTYEQYFGPGTRLTVT.

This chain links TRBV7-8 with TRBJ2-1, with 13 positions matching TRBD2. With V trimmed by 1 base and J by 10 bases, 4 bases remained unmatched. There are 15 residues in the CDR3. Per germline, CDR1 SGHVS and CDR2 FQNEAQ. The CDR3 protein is CASSLGTSGSGEQFF. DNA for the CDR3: TGTGCCAGCAGCTTAGGGACTAGCGGGAGTGGAGAGCAGTTCTTC.

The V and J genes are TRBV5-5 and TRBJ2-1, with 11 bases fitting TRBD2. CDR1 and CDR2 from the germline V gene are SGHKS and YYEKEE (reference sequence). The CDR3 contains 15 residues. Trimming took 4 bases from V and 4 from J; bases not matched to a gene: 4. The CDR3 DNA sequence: TGTGCCAGCAGCGCGGGACTAGCGGTATACAATGAGCAGTTCTTC. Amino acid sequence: CASSAGLAVYNEQFF. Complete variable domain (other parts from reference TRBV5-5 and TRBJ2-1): DAGVTQSPTHLIKTRGQQVTLRCSPISGHKSVSWYQQVLGQGPQFIFQYYEKEERGRGNFPDRFSARQFPNYSSELNVNALLLGDSALYLCASSAGLAVYNEQFFGPGTRLTVL.

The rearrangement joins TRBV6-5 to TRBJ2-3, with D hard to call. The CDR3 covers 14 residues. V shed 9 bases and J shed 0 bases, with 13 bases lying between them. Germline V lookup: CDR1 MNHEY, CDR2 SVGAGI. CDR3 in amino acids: CASHRHGSTDTQYF. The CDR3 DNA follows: TGTGCCAGTCATAGGCACGGGAGCACAGATACGCAGTATTTT.

The CDR3 DNA reads as TGTGCCAGCAGTGATGGGGCCTCCTACGAGCAGTACTTC. As protein: CASSDGASYEQYF. The chain links TRBV2 to TRBJ2-7; a weak D match, TRBD1 (5 bases). The V end lost 3 bases, the J end lost 0 bases, and 6 bases lay between the germline ends. CDR1 and CDR2 (germline): SNHLY, FYNNEI. The length of the CDR3 is 13 residues.

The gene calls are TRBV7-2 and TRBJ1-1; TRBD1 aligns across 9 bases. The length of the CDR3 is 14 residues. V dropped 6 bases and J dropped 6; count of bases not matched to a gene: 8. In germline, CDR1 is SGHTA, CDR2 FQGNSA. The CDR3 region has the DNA TGTGCCAGCAGTTATAGGGACAGGGCATCTGAAGCTTTCTTT. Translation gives CASSYRDRASEAFF.

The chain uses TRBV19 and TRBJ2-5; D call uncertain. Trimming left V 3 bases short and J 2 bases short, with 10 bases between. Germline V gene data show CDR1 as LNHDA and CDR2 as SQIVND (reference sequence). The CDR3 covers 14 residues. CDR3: CASSMMAAQETQYF. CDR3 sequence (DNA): TGTGCCAGTAGTATGATGGCAGCTCAAGAGACCCAGTACTTC.

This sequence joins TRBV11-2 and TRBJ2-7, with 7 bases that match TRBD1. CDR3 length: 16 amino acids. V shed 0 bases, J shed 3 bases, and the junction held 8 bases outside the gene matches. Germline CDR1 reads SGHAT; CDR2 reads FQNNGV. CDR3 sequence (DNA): TGTGCCAGCAGCTTAGACTCCGGACAGGAGTACTACGAGCAGTACTTC. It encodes CASSLDSGQEYYEQYF.

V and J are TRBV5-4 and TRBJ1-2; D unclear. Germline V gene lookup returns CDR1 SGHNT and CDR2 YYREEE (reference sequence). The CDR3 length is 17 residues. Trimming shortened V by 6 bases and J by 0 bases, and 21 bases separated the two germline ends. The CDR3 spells CASTPRFDGTTNYGYTF. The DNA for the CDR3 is TGTGCCAGCACCCCCCGCTTTGATGGCACCACTAACTATGGCTACACCTTC.

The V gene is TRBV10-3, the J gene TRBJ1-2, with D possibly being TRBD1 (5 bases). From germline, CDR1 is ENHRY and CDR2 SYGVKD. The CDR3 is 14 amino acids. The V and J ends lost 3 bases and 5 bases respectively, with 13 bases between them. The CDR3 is CAISDISGTYGYTF. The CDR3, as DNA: TGTGCCATCAGTGACATTTCAGGGACTTATGGCTACACCTTC.

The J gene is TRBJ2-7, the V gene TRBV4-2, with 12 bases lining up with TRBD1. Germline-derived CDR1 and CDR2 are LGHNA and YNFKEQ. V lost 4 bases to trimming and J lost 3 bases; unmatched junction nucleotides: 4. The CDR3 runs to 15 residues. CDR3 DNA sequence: TGTGCCAGCAGCCCCGGGACAGGGGGCATCTACGAGCAGTACTTC. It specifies CASSPGTGGIYEQYF.

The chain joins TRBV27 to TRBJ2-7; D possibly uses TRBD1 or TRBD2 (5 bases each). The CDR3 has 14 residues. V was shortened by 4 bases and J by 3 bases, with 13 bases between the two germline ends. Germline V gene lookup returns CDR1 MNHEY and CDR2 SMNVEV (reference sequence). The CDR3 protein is CASSSGRKNYEQYF. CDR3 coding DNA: TGTGCCAGCAGTTCGGGACGCAAAAACTACGAGCAGTACTTC.

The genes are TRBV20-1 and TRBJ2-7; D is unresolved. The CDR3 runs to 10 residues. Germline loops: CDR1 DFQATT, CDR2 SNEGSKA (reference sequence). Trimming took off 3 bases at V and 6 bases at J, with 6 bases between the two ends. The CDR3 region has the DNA TGCAGTGCTAGCTCGCGCGAGCAGTACTTC. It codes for CSASSREQYF.

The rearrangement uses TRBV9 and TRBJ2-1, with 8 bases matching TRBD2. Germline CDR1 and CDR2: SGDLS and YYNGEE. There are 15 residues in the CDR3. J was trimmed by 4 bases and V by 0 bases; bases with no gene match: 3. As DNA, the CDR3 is TGTGCCAGCAGCGTAGGTGGGACTAGATACAATGAGCAGTTCTTC. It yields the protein CASSVGGTRYNEQFF.

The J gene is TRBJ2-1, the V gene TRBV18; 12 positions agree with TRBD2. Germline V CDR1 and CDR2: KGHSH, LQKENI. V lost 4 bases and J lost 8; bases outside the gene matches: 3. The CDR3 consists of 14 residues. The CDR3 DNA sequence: TGTGCCAGCTCACAGACTAGCGGGAGCGATGAGCAGTTCTTC. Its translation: CASSQTSGSDEQFF.

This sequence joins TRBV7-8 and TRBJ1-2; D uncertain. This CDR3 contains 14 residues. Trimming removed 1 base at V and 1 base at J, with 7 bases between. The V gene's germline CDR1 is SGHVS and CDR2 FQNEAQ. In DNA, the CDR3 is TGTGCCAGCAGCTTAGGAGTCAGTAACTATGGCTACACCTTC. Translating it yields CASSLGVSNYGYTF.

The CDR3: CASSFRLAEYTDTQYF. The DNA for the CDR3 is TGCGCCAGCAGCTTCCGTCTAGCGGAATACACAGATACGCAGTATTTT. This chain joins TRBV5-1 and TRBJ2-3; TRBD2 matches at 7 bases. Germline V gene sequence: CDR1 SGHRS, CDR2 YFSETQ. Trimming cost V 2 bases and J 2 bases; bases outside gene matches: 8. The CDR3 has 16 amino acids.

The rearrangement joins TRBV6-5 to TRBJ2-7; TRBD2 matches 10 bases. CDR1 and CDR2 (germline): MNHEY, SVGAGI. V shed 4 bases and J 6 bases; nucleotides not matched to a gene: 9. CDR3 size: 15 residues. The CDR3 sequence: CASSSRPWTSGEQYF. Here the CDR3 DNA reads TGTGCCAGCAGTTCCCGTCCCTGGACTAGCGGCGAGCAGTACTTC.

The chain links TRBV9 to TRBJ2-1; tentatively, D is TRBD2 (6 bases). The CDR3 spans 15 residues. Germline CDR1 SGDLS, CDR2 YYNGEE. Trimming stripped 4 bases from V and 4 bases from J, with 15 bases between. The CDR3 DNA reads TGTGCCAGCAGCCCTCGTCGCGGGGAGTACAATGAGCAGTTCTTC. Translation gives CASSPRRGEYNEQFF.

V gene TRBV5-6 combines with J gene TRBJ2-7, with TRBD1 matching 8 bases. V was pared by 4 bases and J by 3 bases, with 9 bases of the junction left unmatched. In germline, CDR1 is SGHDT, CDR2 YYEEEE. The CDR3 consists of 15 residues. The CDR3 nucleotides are TGTGCCAGCAGCGAGGACAGGGTGGAAAGCTACGAGCAGTACTTC. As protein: CASSEDRVESYEQYF.

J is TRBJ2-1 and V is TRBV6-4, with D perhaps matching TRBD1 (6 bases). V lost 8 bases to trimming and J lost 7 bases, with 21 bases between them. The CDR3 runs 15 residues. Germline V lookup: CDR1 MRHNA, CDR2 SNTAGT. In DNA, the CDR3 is TGTGCCAGCGGTGCTTTGGGCAGGGGTGTAAATGAGCAGTTCTTC. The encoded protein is CASGALGRGVNEQFF.

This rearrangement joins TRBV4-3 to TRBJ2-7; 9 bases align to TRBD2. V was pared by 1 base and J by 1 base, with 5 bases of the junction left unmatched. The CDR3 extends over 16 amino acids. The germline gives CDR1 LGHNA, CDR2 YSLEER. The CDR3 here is CASSQGAAGGSYEQYF. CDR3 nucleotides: TGCGCCAGCAGCCAAGGAGCAGCGGGAGGTTCCTACGAGCAGTACTTC.

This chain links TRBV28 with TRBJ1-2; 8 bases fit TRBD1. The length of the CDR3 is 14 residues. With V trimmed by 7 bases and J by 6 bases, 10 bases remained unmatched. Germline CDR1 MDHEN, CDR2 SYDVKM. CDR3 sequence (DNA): TGTGCCAGCAATATAGGACAGGGTTTGGATGGCTACACCTTC. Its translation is CASNIGQGLDGYTF.

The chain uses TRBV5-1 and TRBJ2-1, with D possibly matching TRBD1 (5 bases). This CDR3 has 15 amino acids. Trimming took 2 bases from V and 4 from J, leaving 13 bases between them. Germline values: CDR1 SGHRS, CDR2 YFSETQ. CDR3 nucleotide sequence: TGCGCCAGCAGCTTACGTGGGGCAGATTACAATGAGCAGTTCTTC. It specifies CASSLRGADYNEQFF. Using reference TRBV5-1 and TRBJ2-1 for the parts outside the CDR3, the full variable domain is KAGVTQTPRYLIKTRGQQVTLSCSPISGHRSVSWYQQTPGQGLQFLFEYFSETQRNKGNFPGRFSGRQFSNSRSEMNVSTLELGDSALYLCASSLRGADYNEQFFGPGTRLTVL.

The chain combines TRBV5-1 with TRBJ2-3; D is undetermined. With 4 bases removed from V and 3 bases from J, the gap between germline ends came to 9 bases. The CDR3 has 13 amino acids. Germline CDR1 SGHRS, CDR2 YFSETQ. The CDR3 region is CASSPTATDTQYF. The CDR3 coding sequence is TGCGCCAGCAGCCCGACCGCTACAGATACGCAGTATTTT.

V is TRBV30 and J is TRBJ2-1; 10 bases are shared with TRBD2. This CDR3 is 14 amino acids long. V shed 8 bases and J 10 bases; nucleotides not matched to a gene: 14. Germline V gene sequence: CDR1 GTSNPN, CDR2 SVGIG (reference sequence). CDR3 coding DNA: TGTGCCCGGCTCGAATCTAGCGGGAGCGCGGAGCAGTTCTTC. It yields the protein CARLESSGSAEQFF.

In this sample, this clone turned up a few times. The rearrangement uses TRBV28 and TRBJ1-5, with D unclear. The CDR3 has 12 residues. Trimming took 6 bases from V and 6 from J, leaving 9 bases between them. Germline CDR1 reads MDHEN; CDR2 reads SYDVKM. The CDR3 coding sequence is TGTGCCAGCAGGGAGAGGAGTCAGCCCCAGCATTTT. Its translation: CASRERSQPQHF.